This passage covers 32 T cell receptor beta chains from one sample sequenced in a study of control samples from healthy donors and cancer patients. TCRdb keeps only in-frame clones here, not all; method: immunoSEQ multiplex PCR. The data hold fewer than 200,000 clones, with more than 80% observed a single time. Material for sequencing was blood. Receptors were obtained from a young man in good health.

In this sample, this clone turned up a few times. The chain combines TRBV5-6 with TRBJ1-3, with D possibly TRBD1 on 6 matching bases. Trimming took 4 bases from V and 1 from J, leaving 9 bases between them. This CDR3 has 14 amino acids. Germline-derived CDR1 and CDR2 are SGHDT and YYEEEE. CDR3 in DNA: TGTGCCAGCAGCGCCGACAGGTCTGGAAACACCATATATTTT. This translates into CASSADRSGNTIYF. Filled out from reference TRBV5-6 and TRBJ1-3, the complete variable domain reads DAGVTQSPTHLIKTRGQQVTLRCSPKSGHDTVSWYQQALGQGPQFIFQYYEEEERQRGNFPDRFSGHQFPNYSSELNVNALLLGDSALYLCASSADRSGNTIYFGEGSWLTVV.

The rearrangement links TRBV28 to TRBJ1-5; the match to TRBD1 covers 8 bases. V shed 6 bases and J 12 bases; nucleotides not matched to a gene: 13. This CDR3 has 14 residues. The germline V gene has CDR1 MDHEN and CDR2 SYDVKM. The CDR3: CASRLQGGSKGQHF. CDR3 sequence (DNA): TGTGCCAGCAGGCTACAGGGGGGTTCCAAGGGCCAGCATTTT.

V and J are TRBV12-5 and TRBJ1-5; possible D gene TRBD1, 5 bases. Trimming cost V 1 base and J 2 bases, with 9 bases left between them. CDR1 and CDR2 from the germline V gene are LGHNT and FRNRAP. This CDR3 has 15 residues. The CDR3 spells CASGLGGGGNQPQHF. The CDR3, as DNA: TGTGCTAGTGGTTTGGGGGGGGGAGGCAATCAGCCCCAGCATTTT.

The V and J genes are TRBV6-6 and TRBJ2-5; 8 bases match TRBD1. The CDR3 extends over 17 amino acids. CDR1 and CDR2 (germline): MNHNY, SVGAGI (reference sequence). The J segment lost 2 bases and the V segment lost 5 bases, leaving 13 bases of the junction unmatched. The CDR3 DNA sequence: TGTGCCAGCAGTCGACCAAACGGACAGGGAAAACAAGAGACCCAGTACTTC. This encodes CASSRPNGQGKQETQYF.

V gene TRBV28 combines with J gene TRBJ1-1; D not resolved. The germline V gene encodes CDR1 MDHEN and CDR2 SYDVKM. The CDR3 has 15 amino acids. Trimming took 7 bases from V and 0 from J, leaving 15 bases between them. CDR3 residues: CASKFGVLMNTEAFF. CDR3 bases: TGTGCCAGCAAATTTGGGGTACTCATGAACACTGAAGCTTTCTTT.

The rearrangement uses TRBV6-1 and TRBJ2-6; D gene uncertain. V was shortened by 4 bases and J by 0 bases, with 7 bases between the two germline ends. The germline V gene has CDR1 MNHNS and CDR2 SASEGT. The CDR3 has 15 amino acids. CDR3 sequence reads: CASSGQSSGANVLTF. As DNA, the CDR3 is TGTGCCAGCAGTGGCCAAAGCTCTGGGGCCAACGTCCTGACTTTC.

V and J are TRBV4-1 and TRBJ2-7; D is ambiguous. The CDR3 extends over 14 amino acids. Germline V gene data show CDR1 as MGHRA and CDR2 as YSYEKL. Trimming removed 0 bases from V and 2 bases from J, with 8 bases in between. The chain's CDR3 is CASSQETAPYEQYF. For the CDR3, the DNA is TGCGCCAGCAGCCAAGAAACGGCACCCTACGAGCAGTACTTC.

J is TRBJ1-1 and V is TRBV3-1 (or the pseudogene TRBV3-2); TRBD1 might be the D (6 bases). This CDR3 contains 13 residues. The germline gives CDR1 LGHDT, CDR2 YNNKEL (reference sequence). V lost 5 bases and J lost 5, with 12 bases in between. The CDR3 DNA is TGTGCCAGCAGCTTGGGGGCGGGTACTGAAGCTTTCTTT. Its protein product is CASSLGAGTEAFF.

This rearrangement joins TRBV4-1 to TRBJ2-4; D gene uncertain. The CDR3 length is 13 residues. V lost 0 bases and J lost 4, with 4 bases in between. Germline V lookup: CDR1 MGHRA, CDR2 YSYEKL. Written as DNA, the CDR3 is TGCGCCAGCAGCCAAGACGGTAAAAACATTCAGTACTTC. Protein product: CASSQDGKNIQYF.

The chain combines TRBV4-1 with TRBJ2-7; D is uncertain. Looked up from germline, CDR1 is MGHRA and CDR2 is YSYEKL. The CDR3 length is 15 residues. The germline V and J ends were trimmed by 0 bases and 3 bases, with 12 bases remaining between them. For the CDR3, the DNA is TGCGCCAGCAGCCAAGATCTGGTAGAAGTCTACGAGCAGTACTTC. This sequence encodes CASSQDLVEVYEQYF.

The CDR3 spells CASSQAGQGSEQYF. The CDR3, as DNA: TGTGCCAGCAGCCAAGCCGGACAGGGGAGCGAGCAGTACTTC. The chain combines TRBV16 with TRBJ2-7, with 9 bases that match TRBD1. Germline CDR1 reads KGHSY; CDR2 reads FQNENV. V dropped 2 bases and J dropped 6; count of bases not matched to a gene: 5. CDR3 length equals 14 residues.

V is TRBV9 and J is TRBJ1-2, with 9 bases that match TRBD1. The CDR3 runs 14 residues. Unmatched junction bases numbered 6, after V lost 3 bases and J lost 6 bases. Germline lookup yields CDR1 SGDLS and CDR2 YYNGEE. The CDR3 nucleotides read TGTGCCAGCAGCGCCAGGACAGGGGAGAATGGCTACACCTTC. Its protein is CASSARTGENGYTF.

The chain combines TRBV10-3 with TRBJ1-1; TRBD1 matches 9 bases. V lost 7 bases, J lost 11 bases, and 11 bases stayed unmatched. The CDR3 length is 13 residues. Germline lookup yields CDR1 ENHRY and CDR2 SYGVKD. For the CDR3, the DNA is TGTGCCATCACCCGGACAGGGGCGGGTTGGGCTTTCTTT. It encodes CAITRTGAGWAFF.

J is TRBJ1-5 and V is TRBV19; no clear D. Germline V gene data show CDR1 as LNHDA and CDR2 as SQIVND (reference sequence). V dropped 7 bases and J dropped 0 bases, with 13 bases sitting between them. The CDR3 spans 15 residues. CDR3 in amino acids: CASNKDGYSNQPQHF. CDR3 coding DNA: TGTGCCAGTAACAAGGACGGATATAGCAATCAGCCCCAGCATTTT.

The genes are TRBV25-1 and TRBJ1-1; D uncertain. The V and J ends lost 3 bases and 5 bases respectively, with 13 bases between them. The length of the CDR3 is 14 residues. Germline V gene sequence: CDR1 MGHDK, CDR2 SYGVNS. Written as DNA, the CDR3 is TGTGCCAGCAGTGAGAGTAGGGAAGGAACTGAAGCTTTCTTT. This gives the protein CASSESREGTEAFF.

The chain uses TRBV11-2 and TRBJ2-5; 11 bases agree with TRBD2. Germline-derived CDR1 and CDR2 are SGHAT and FQNNGV. V dropped 5 bases and J dropped 5; count of bases not matched to a gene: 7. There are 15 residues in the CDR3. This CDR3 is CASSPLAGGLETQYF. Written as DNA, the CDR3 is TGTGCCAGCAGCCCATTAGCGGGGGGGCTGGAGACCCAGTACTTC.

The chain uses TRBV10-2 and TRBJ2-7; 13 bases fit TRBD2. The CDR3 extends over 18 amino acids. J lost 1 base, V lost 9 bases, and 15 bases had no gene match. Germline CDR1 is WSHSY and CDR2 is SAAADI. The CDR3 spells CASPRTGRTSGSSYEQYF. The CDR3 nucleotides read TGCGCCAGTCCTCGGACAGGGCGGACTAGCGGGAGTTCCTACGAGCAGTACTTC.

This clone was recorded once. The chain employs TRBV10-3 and TRBJ2-7; D gene uncertain. The CDR3 has 12 residues. V dropped 11 bases and J dropped 5 bases, with 16 bases sitting between them. The germline V gene has CDR1 ENHRY and CDR2 SYGVKD. CDR3 in DNA: TGTGCCGCTCTCAAATACGGGCACGAGCAGTACTTC. This codes for CAALKYGHEQYF.

The chain has TRBV5-8 and TRBJ2-7, with D tentatively TRBD1 (6 bases). Germline-derived CDR1 and CDR2 are SGHTS and YDEGEE. The CDR3 consists of 15 residues. The ends were cut back, 4 bases at V and 0 bases at J, with 14 bases in the middle. The CDR3 bases are TGTGCCAGCAGCCGTCACAGGGTCGGCTCCTACGAGCAGTACTTC. Translation gives CASSRHRVGSYEQYF.

The chain employs TRBV18 and TRBJ1-5, with D unresolved. The V and J ends lost 2 bases and 2 bases respectively, with 10 bases between them. This CDR3 is built from 15 residues. Germline CDR1 and CDR2: KGHSH and LQKENI. The CDR3: CASSPRIEGNQPQHF. CDR3 coding DNA: TGTGCCAGCTCACCAAGGATAGAGGGCAATCAGCCCCAGCATTTT.

The chain joins TRBV12-5 to TRBJ1-2; tentatively, D is TRBD1 (6 bases). Germline V gene data show CDR1 as LGHNT and CDR2 as FRNRAP. Trimming took 5 bases from V and 4 from J, leaving 11 bases between them. The CDR3 totals 13 residues. The CDR3 loop reads CASGLGTSYGYTF. DNA for the CDR3: TGTGCTAGTGGTCTAGGGACAAGCTATGGCTACACCTTC.

This chain links TRBV5-1 with TRBJ1-1; 7 bases are shared with TRBD1. This CDR3 comprises 16 residues. Germline V gene data show CDR1 as SGHRS and CDR2 as YFSETQ. Trimming removed 3 bases from V and 1 base from J; junction bases left unmatched: 9. The DNA for the CDR3 is TGCGCCAGCAGCTCGCGTTATGGGACAGAGAACACTGAAGCTTTCTTT. Its protein product is CASSSRYGTENTEAFF.

The chain uses TRBV19 and TRBJ1-2; tentatively, D is TRBD1 (6 bases). Germline values: CDR1 LNHDA, CDR2 SQIVND (reference sequence). The ends were cut back, 3 bases at V and 2 bases at J, with 19 bases in the middle. The CDR3 loop spans 17 amino acids. The CDR3 is CASSMGSGQSWNYGYTF. CDR3 nucleotide sequence: TGTGCCAGTAGTATGGGCTCGGGACAAAGTTGGAACTATGGCTACACCTTC.

The chain joins TRBV6-5 to TRBJ1-2; D possibly corresponds to TRBD1 (5 bases). CDR3 length: 15 amino acids. CDR1 is MNHEY, CDR2 SVGAGI, per germline. Trimming left V 4 bases short and J 3 bases short, with 15 bases between. For the CDR3, the DNA is TGTGCCAGCAGTTCTCTCTCACAGGCGCACTATGGCTACACCTTC. Translated: CASSSLSQAHYGYTF.

The chain couples TRBV10-3 to TRBJ1-5; TRBD1 matches at 8 bases. The germline V gene encodes CDR1 ENHRY and CDR2 SYGVKD. V dropped 8 bases and J dropped 7; count of bases not matched to a gene: 4. CDR3 length equals 12 residues. This CDR3 is CAIGQGAQPQHF. For the CDR3, the DNA is TGTGCCATCGGGCAGGGGGCCCAGCCCCAGCATTTT.

The chain joins TRBV4-1 to TRBJ2-7, with D maybe TRBD1 (6 bases). V lost 4 bases, J lost 4 bases, and 20 bases lay in between. There are 16 residues in the CDR3. CDR1 and CDR2 from the germline V gene are MGHRA and YSYEKL. The CDR3 DNA reads TGCGCCAGCAGCCCTTATTTAGGGACGGACAGTTACGAGCAGTACTTC. Protein product: CASSPYLGTDSYEQYF.

The chain couples TRBV7-9 to TRBJ1-1; possible D gene TRBD1, 6 bases. Trimming left V 9 bases short and J 0 bases short, with 8 bases between. Germline V CDR1 and CDR2: SEHNR, FQNEAQ (reference sequence). The CDR3 length is 12 residues. CDR3 nucleotide sequence: TGTGCCAGAGGGACATTGAACACTGAAGCTTTCTTT. This translates into CARGTLNTEAFF.

CDR3 sequence reads: CASSVGGSSYEQYF. CDR3 sequence (DNA): TGTGCCAGCAGCGTAGGCGGGAGCAGCTACGAGCAGTACTTC. The chain couples TRBV9 to TRBJ2-7; TRBD2 agrees at 7 bases. The CDR3 is 14 amino acids. V trimming: 0 bases; J trimming: 3 bases; junction bases outside the gene matches: 3. CDR1 and CDR2 (germline): SGDLS, YYNGEE.

The chain is built from TRBV5-1 and TRBJ2-7; TRBD1 aligns across 8 bases. The CDR3 length is 15 residues. Germline V gene sequence: CDR1 SGHRS, CDR2 YFSETQ. With 4 bases clipped from V and 6 bases from J, the junction kept 12 bases outside the gene matches. The CDR3 nucleotides read TGCGCCAGCAGCCCTCCGGCGACAGGGGTCGCCGAGCAGTACTTC. It specifies CASSPPATGVAEQYF.

This rearrangement joins TRBV6-5 to TRBJ1-2; 9 bases match TRBD1. Germline V gene lookup returns CDR1 MNHEY and CDR2 SVGAGI. The CDR3 loop spans 15 amino acids. Trimming took 6 bases from V and 2 from J; bases not matched to a gene: 7. The CDR3 spells CASRPGQGSNYGYTF. CDR3 DNA sequence: TGTGCCAGCAGACCCGGACAGGGGTCCAACTATGGCTACACCTTC.

The chain has TRBV28 and TRBJ2-7, with D hard to call. The germline gives CDR1 MDHEN, CDR2 SYDVKM. The V and J ends lost 1 base and 7 bases respectively, with 8 bases between them. The CDR3 totals 12 residues. The CDR3 nucleotides read TGTGCCAGCAGTTTATATCCCGGTGAGCAGTACTTC. Protein: CASSLYPGEQYF.

V and J are TRBV27 and TRBJ2-7; a possible D gene is TRBD1 (6 bases). The germline CDR1 and CDR2 sequences are MNHEY and SMNVEV (reference sequence). This CDR3 comprises 12 residues. The V gene lost 3 bases and the J gene lost 6 bases, with 9 bases spanning the gap. The CDR3 protein is CASSFLGAEQYF. In DNA form, the CDR3 reads TGTGCCAGCAGTTTTTTGGGGGCCGAGCAGTACTTC.